The T cell receptor beta chain under discussion was sequenced for a study of blood T cell repertoires in COVID-19. As for the study in general: PBMCs, B-cell-depleted T cells, or T cells provided the cDNA or gDNA that made up the material.

Clones were read by immunoSEQ multiplex PCR, and TCRdb kept only the in-frame ones, dropping some. The table includes 150,000 to 200,000 clones, over 75% detected once. J gave up 2 bases and V 4 bases, and 5 bases lay outside the gene matches. Germline CDR1 MDHEN, CDR2 SYDVKM. The CDR3 is 16 amino acids. V usage is TRBV28 and J usage is TRBJ2-3, with 11 bases that match TRBD2. This TCR was sampled from a man aged 65-85 years with acute or convalescent COVID-19. Source material: peripheral blood. For the CDR3, the DNA is TGTGCCAGCAGTTCCGCGACTAGCGGGAACACAGATACGCAGTATTTT. Amino acid sequence: CASSSATSGNTDTQYF.